This T cell receptor (beta chain) was captured in a study of blood T cell repertoires in COVID-19. CDR1 and CDR2 from the germline V gene are MDHEN and SYDVKM. The CDR3 is made up of 15 amino acids. V lost 6 bases to trimming and J lost 4 bases, with 15 bases between them. The data were produced by immunoSEQ multiplex PCR, yet TCRdb's version contains in-frame clones alone and is incomplete. Seen here are some 180,000 clones, approximately 80% observed once, and the top ten hold about 15%. This clone was recorded once. This clonotype was sampled from a man aged 60-69 years who had been exposed to COVID-19. The material sequenced was PBMCs or T cells enriched from blood (not recorded which). V usage is TRBV28 and J usage is TRBJ1-4; possibly TRBD1 for D (5 bases). In DNA, the CDR3 is TGTGCCAGCAGCGGGGGTGGGGGAGTTAATGAAAAACTGTTTTTT. It specifies CASSGGGGVNEKLFF. Supplemented by reference TRBV28 and TRBJ1-4, the full variable domain reads DVKVTQSSRYLVKRTGEKVFLECVQDMDHENMFWYRQDPGLGLRLIYFSYDVKMKEKGDIPEGYSVSREKKERFSLILESASTNQTSMYLCASSGGGGVNEKLFFGSGTQLSVL.